The 8 T cell receptor beta chains below come from one sample, sequenced in a study of T cells after yellow fever vaccination. TCRdb fed the 5' RACE reads into MiXCR, producing one record per CDR3 protein. The sample lists roughly 320,000 distinct CDR3 sequences; over 8.5% were seen once. Sample: CD4+ T cells sorted from PBMCs, taken 45 days after the yellow fever booster vaccination. The receptors here all came from a man between 18 and 35 years old who received the YFV17D yellow fever vaccine.

The V gene is TRBV20-1, the J gene TRBJ2-5; D uncertain. The germline CDR1 and CDR2 sequences are DFQATT and SNEGSKA (reference sequence). CDR3 length: 12 amino acids. The CDR3 region is CSPLGNQETQYF. CDR3 in DNA: TGCAGCCCCTTGGGGAACCAAGAGACCCAGTACTTC.

This chain links TRBV7-2 with TRBJ2-7; the match to TRBD1 covers 7 bases. Germline loops: CDR1 SGHTA, CDR2 FQGNSA. Trimming cost V 5 bases and J 4 bases; bases outside gene matches: 8. CDR3 length: 14 amino acids. CDR3: CASSPRGGWYEQYF. The CDR3 DNA is TGTGCCAGCAGCCCCCGAGGGGGCTGGTACGAGCAGTACTTC.

The V and J genes are TRBV6-1 and TRBJ2-7, with 10 bases that match TRBD1. Germline values: CDR1 MNHNS, CDR2 SASEGT. The CDR3 spans 15 residues. Germline trimming cut 7 bases from V and 7 bases from J; bases unmatched to any gene: 13. CDR3 protein: CASNRSGTGAREQYF. The CDR3 DNA reads as TGTGCCAGCAACCGATCGGGGACAGGGGCTCGGGAGCAGTACTTC.

This chain uses TRBV4-3 with TRBJ2-3; D is uncertain. Germline lookup yields CDR1 LGHNA and CDR2 YSLEER. This CDR3 is built from 13 residues. Trimming stripped 0 bases from V and 8 bases from J, with 9 bases between. The CDR3 region has the DNA TGCGCCAGCAGCCAAGAACCCGGAGTTACGCAGTATTTT. It translates to CASSQEPGVTQYF.

The chain joins TRBV7-9 to TRBJ1-1; 7 nucleotides agree with TRBD1. J gave up 4 bases and V 2 bases, and 7 bases lay outside the gene matches. CDR1 SEHNR and CDR2 FQNEAQ come from the germline V gene (reference sequence). The CDR3 length is 15 residues. CDR3 sequence (DNA): TGTGCCAGCAGCTTACCTGGAGGGGGCCTCACTGAAGCTTTCTTT. Translation: CASSLPGGGLTEAFF.

This clonotype was seen more than once but under ten times. This chain uses TRBV4-3 with TRBJ1-3; 8 nucleotides line up with TRBD1. Germline V lookup: CDR1 LGHNA, CDR2 YSLEER. CDR3 length: 15 residues. The trim removed 3 bases at V and 5 bases at J, leaving 6 bases unmatched. CDR3 in DNA: TGCGCCAGCAGCCACGACAGGGGATTGAGAAACACCATATATTTT. This codes for CASSHDRGLRNTIYF.

The rearrangement joins TRBV5-6 to TRBJ1-2; D gene unclear. Trimming cost V 0 bases and J 8 bases, with 11 bases left between them. Germline CDR1 is SGHDT and CDR2 is YYEEEE. The CDR3 consists of 13 residues. The CDR3 loop reads CASSLGRVGGYTF. The CDR3 coding sequence is TGTGCCAGCAGCTTGGGGAGGGTTGGCGGCTACACCTTC.

V and J are TRBV18 and TRBJ1-6, with D possibly being TRBD1 (5 bases). Germline-derived CDR1 and CDR2 are KGHSH and LQKENI. The CDR3 sequence is 15 residues long. Trimming removed 3 bases at V and 6 bases at J, with 12 bases between. CDR3 sequence: CASSPYGGINSPLHF. CDR3 in DNA: TGTGCCAGCTCACCGTACGGGGGGATTAATTCACCCCTCCACTTT.